The sample holds many counts of the clone carrying this T cell receptor beta chain. Germline V lookup: CDR1 LNHDA, CDR2 SQIVND (reference sequence). Trimming shortened V by 3 bases and J by 0 bases, and 6 bases separated the two germline ends. The CDR3 spans 15 residues. This record belongs to a study of T cells after yellow fever vaccination. MiXCR was run by TCRdb on the 5' RACE reads, yielding one entry per CDR3 protein. Of 250,000 to 350,000 distinct CDR3 sequences in the sample, 3.5% to 4.5% were seen once. This sequence originates from a man between 18 and 29 years old who received the YFV17D yellow fever vaccine. Sequenced material: PBMCs, taken 15 days after the yellow fever booster vaccination. The gene calls are TRBV19 and TRBJ2-6, with D possibly matching TRBD2 (6 bases). CDR3 amino acids: CASSMRGSGANVLTF. CDR3 coding DNA: TGTGCCAGTAGTATGCGGGGCTCTGGGGCCAACGTCCTGACTTTC.